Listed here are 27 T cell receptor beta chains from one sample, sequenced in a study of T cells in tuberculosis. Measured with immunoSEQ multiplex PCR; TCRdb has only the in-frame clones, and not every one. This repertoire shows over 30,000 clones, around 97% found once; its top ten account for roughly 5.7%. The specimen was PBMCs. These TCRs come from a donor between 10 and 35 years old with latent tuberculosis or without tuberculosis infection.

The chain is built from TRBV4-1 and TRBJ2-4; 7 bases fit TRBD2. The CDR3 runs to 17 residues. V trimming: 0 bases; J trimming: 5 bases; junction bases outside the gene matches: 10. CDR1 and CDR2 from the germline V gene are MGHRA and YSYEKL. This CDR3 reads CASSQEPTLTSQNIQYF. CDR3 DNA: TGCGCCAGCAGCCAAGAACCCACGTTGACTAGCCAAAACATTCAGTACTTC.

CDR3 residues: CAISESRTTIRNQGELFF. CDR3 coding DNA: TGTGCCATCAGTGAGTCGAGGACTACCATTCGAAATCAGGGGGAGCTGTTTTTT. V gene TRBV10-3 combines with J gene TRBJ2-2, with a tentative D call TRBD2 (6 bases). The V end was cut by 0 bases, the J end by 8 bases, with 22 bases between. Germline V gene sequence: CDR1 ENHRY, CDR2 SYGVKD. The CDR3 loop spans 18 amino acids.

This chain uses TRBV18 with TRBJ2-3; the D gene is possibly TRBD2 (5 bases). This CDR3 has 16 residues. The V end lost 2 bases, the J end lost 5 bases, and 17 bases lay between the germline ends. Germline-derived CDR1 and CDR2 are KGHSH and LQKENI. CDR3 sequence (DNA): TGTGCCAGCTCACCAAATTATCTAGTCGGAGGAGATACGCAGTATTTT. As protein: CASSPNYLVGGDTQYF.

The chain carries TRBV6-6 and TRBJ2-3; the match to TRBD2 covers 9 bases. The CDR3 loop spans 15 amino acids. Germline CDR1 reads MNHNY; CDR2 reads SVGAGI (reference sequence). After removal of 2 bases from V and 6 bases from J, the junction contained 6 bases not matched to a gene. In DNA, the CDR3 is TGTGCCAGCAGTTACGCGGGGGGGGGAGTGGATACGCAGTATTTT. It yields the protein CASSYAGGGVDTQYF.

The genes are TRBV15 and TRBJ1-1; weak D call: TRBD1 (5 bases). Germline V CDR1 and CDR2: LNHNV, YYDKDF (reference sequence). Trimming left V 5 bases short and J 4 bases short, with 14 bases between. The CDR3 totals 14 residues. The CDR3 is CATSPRQGGTEAFF. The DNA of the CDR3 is TGTGCCACCAGCCCCCGCCAGGGTGGCACTGAAGCTTTCTTT.

Written as DNA, the CDR3 is TGTGCCAGCAGCCGGGGGGTAGCGGGAGATGAGCAGTTCTTC. This encodes CASSRGVAGDEQFF. The V call is TRBV9, the J call TRBJ2-1; 9 bases match TRBD2. Germline CDR1 SGDLS, CDR2 YYNGEE. The CDR3 contains 14 residues. V dropped 4 bases and J dropped 8; count of bases not matched to a gene: 7. Drawing the rest from reference TRBV9 and TRBJ2-1, the complete variable domain is DSGVTQTPKHLITATGQRVTLRCSPRSGDLSVYWYQQSLDQGLQFLIQYYNGEERAKGNILERFSAQQFPDLHSELNLSSLELGDSALYFCASSRGVAGDEQFFGPGTRLTVL.

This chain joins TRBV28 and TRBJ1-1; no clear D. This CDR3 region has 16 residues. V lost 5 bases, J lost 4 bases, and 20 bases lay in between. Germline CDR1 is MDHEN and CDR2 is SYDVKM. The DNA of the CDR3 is TGTGCCAGCAGTACACAACCGGTACAGACGGTCACTGAAGCTTTCTTT. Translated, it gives CASSTQPVQTVTEAFF.

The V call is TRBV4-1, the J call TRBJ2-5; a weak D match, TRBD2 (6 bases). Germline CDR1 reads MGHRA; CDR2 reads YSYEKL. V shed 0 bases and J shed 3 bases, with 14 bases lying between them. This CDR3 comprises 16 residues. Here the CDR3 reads CASSQDSSGEKETQYF. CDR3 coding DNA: TGCGCCAGCAGCCAAGATTCTTCGGGGGAGAAAGAGACCCAGTACTTC.

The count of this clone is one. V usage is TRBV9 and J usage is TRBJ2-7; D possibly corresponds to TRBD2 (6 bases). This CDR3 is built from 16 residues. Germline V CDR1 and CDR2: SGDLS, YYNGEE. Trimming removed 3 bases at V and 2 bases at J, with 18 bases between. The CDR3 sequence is CASSAGRGKGPYEQYF. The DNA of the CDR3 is TGTGCCAGCAGCGCCGGACGGGGGAAAGGCCCCTACGAGCAGTACTTC.

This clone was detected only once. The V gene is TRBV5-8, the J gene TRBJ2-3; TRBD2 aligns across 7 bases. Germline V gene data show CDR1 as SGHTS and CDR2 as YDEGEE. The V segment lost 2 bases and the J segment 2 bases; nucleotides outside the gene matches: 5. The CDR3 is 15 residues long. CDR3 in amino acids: CASSLRRLATDTQYF. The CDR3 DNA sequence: TGTGCCAGCAGCTTACGTAGACTAGCCACAGATACGCAGTATTTT. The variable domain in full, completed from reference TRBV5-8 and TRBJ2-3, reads EAGVTQSPTHLIKTRGQQATLRCSPISGHTSVYWYQQALGLGLQFLLWYDEGEERNRGNFPPRFSGRQFPNYSSELNVNALELEDSALYLCASSLRRLATDTQYFGPGTRLTVL.

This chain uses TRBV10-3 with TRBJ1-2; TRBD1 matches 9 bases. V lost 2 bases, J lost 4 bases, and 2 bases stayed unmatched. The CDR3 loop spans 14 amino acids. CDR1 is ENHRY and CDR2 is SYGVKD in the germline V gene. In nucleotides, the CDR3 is TGTGCCATCAGTGAGAGGACAGGGGCCTATGGCTACACCTTC. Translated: CAISERTGAYGYTF.

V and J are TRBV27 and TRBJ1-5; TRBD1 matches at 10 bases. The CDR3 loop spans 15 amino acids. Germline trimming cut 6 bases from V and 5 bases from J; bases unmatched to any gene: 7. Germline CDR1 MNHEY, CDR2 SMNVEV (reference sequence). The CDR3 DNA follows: TGTGCCAGCAGCCTCGGGACAGGGGCTGATCAGCCCCAGCATTTT. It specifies CASSLGTGADQPQHF.

The CDR3 here is CASSEPLEGVGSYEQYF. CDR3 nucleotide sequence: TGTGCCAGCAGTGAGCCCCTCGAAGGGGTTGGCTCCTACGAGCAGTACTTC. The chain employs TRBV2 and TRBJ2-7; tentative D call: TRBD1 (5 bases). The germline CDR1 and CDR2 sequences are SNHLY and FYNNEI. The CDR3 loop spans 17 amino acids. Between the trimmed V and J ends, which lost 3 bases and 0 bases, there was a span of 18 bases. Together with reference TRBV2 and TRBJ2-7, the CDR3 gives the full variable domain: EPEVTQTPSHQVTQMGQEVILRCVPISNHLYFYWYRQILGQKVEFLVSFYNNEISEKSEIFDDQFSVERPDGSNFTLKIRSTKLEDSAMYFCASSEPLEGVGSYEQYFGPGTRLTVT.

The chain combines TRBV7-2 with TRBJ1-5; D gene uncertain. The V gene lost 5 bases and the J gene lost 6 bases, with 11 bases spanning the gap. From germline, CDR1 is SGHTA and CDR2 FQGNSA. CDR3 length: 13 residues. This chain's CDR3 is CASSPRGIQPQHF. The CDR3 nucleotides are TGTGCCAGCAGCCCTCGGGGTATTCAGCCCCAGCATTTT.

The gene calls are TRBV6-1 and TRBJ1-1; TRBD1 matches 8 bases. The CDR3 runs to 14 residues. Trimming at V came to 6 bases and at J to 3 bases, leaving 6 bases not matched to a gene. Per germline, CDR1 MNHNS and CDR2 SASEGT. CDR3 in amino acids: CASREDRVDTEAFF. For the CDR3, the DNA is TGTGCCAGCAGAGAGGACAGGGTTGACACTGAAGCTTTCTTT.

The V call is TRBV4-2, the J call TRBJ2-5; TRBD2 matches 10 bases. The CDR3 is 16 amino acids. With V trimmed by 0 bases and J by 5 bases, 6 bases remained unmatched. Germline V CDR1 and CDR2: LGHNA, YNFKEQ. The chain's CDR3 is CASSQDGAGGPETQYF. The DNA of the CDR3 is TGTGCCAGCAGCCAAGACGGAGCGGGGGGGCCGGAGACCCAGTACTTC.

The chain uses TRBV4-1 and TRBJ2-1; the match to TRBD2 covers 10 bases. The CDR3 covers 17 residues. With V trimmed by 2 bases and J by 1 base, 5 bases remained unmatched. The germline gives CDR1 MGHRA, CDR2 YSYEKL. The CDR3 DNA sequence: TGCGCCAGCAGCCAACGAAGACTAGCGGGTTCCTACAATGAGCAGTTCTTC. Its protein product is CASSQRRLAGSYNEQFF.

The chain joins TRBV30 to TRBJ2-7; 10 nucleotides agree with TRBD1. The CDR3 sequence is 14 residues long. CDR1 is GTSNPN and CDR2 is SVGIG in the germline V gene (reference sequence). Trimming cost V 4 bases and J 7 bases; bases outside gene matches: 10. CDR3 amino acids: CAWNEGTGAGEQYF. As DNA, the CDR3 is TGTGCCTGGAACGAAGGGACAGGGGCAGGGGAGCAGTACTTC. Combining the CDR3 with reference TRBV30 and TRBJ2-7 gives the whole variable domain SQTIHQWPATLVQPVGSPLSLECTVEGTSNPNLYWYRQAAGRGLQLLFYSVGIGQISSEVPQNLSASRPQDRQFILSSKKLLLSDSGFYLCAWNEGTGAGEQYFGPGTRLTVT.

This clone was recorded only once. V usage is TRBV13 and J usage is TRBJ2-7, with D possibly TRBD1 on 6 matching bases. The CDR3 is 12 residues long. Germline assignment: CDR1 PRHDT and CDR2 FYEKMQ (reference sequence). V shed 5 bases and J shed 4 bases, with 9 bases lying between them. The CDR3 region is CASSAQGYEQYF. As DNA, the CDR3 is TGTGCCAGCAGCGCACAGGGTTACGAGCAGTACTTC.

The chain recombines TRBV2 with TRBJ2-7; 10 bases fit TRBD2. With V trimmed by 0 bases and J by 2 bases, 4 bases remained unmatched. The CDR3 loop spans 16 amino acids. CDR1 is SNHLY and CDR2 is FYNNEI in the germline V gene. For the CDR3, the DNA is TGTGCCAGCAGTGAAGCGGCTAGCGGGAGACCCTACGAGCAGTACTTC. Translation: CASSEAASGRPYEQYF.

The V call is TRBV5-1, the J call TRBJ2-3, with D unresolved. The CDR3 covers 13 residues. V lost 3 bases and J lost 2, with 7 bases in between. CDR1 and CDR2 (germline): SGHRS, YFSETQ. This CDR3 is CASSSPFTDTQYF. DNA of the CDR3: TGCGCCAGCAGCTCCCCTTTCACAGATACGCAGTATTTT.

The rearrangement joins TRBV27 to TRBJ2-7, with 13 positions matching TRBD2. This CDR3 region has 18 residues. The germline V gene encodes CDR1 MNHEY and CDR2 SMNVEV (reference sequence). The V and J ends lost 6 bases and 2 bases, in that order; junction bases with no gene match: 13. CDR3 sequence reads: CASSLSTSGGTFAYEQYF. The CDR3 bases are TGTGCCAGCAGCCTTTCGACTAGCGGGGGGACCTTTGCCTACGAGCAGTACTTC.

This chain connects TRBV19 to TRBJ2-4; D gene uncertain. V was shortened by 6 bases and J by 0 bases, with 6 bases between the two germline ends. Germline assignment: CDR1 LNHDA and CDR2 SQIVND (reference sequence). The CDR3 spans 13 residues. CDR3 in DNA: TGTGCCAGTAGGGCTGGAGCCAAAAACATTCAGTACTTC. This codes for CASRAGAKNIQYF.

As DNA, the CDR3 is TGTGCCAGCAGTGAAAGCTTTCTTAGCAATCAGCCCCAGCATTTT. Translating gives CASSESFLSNQPQHF. The V and J genes are TRBV6-1 and TRBJ1-5; D not resolved. V was pared by 2 bases and J by 0 bases, with 8 bases between. Germline CDR1 reads MNHNS; CDR2 reads SASEGT. The CDR3 spans 15 residues.

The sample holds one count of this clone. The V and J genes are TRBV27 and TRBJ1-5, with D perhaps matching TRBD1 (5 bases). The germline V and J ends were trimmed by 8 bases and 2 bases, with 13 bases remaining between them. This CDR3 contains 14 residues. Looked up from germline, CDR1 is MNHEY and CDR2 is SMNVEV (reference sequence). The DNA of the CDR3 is TGTGCCAGCTCAGACAGCCATGGCAATCAGCCCCAGCATTTT. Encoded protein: CASSDSHGNQPQHF.

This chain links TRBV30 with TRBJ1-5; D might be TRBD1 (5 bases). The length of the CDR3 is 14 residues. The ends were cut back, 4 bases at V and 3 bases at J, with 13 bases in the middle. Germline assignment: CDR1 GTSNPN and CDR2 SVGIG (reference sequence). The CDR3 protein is CAWNKGPYNQPQHF. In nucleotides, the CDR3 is TGTGCCTGGAATAAGGGGCCCTACAATCAGCCCCAGCATTTT.

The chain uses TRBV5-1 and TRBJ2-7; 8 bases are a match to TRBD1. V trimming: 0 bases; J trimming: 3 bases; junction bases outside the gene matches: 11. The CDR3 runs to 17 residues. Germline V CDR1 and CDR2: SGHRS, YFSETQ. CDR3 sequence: CASSLAGSQGAYYEQYF. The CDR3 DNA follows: TGCGCCAGCAGCTTGGCGGGCAGCCAGGGGGCGTACTACGAGCAGTACTTC. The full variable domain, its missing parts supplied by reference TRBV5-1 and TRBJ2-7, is KAGVTQTPRYLIKTRGQQVTLSCSPISGHRSVSWYQQTPGQGLQFLFEYFSETQRNKGNFPGRFSGRQFSNSRSEMNVSTLELGDSALYLCASSLAGSQGAYYEQYFGPGTRLTVT.